This T cell receptor beta chain was retrieved from a study of naive CD8 T cells in extremely preterm neonates. General study points: Preterm neonates had significantly lower iChao1 richness than other age groups. Compared with older groups, preterm CDR3s were shorter, with fewer N additions and less trimming.

Only in-frame clones appear in the TCRdb table, and some are missing; sequencing was by immunoSEQ multiplex PCR. The sample yields more than 7,000 clones, 92% seen once. V shed 4 bases and J shed 8 bases, with 12 bases lying between them. The CDR3 totals 14 residues. Germline-derived CDR1 and CDR2 are LNHDA and SQIVND (reference sequence). With regard to this clone: Its antigen remains unidentified.

Elective cesarean births at about 37-41 weeks, without labor or membrane rupture, supplied the cord blood. Sorted cells: live naive CD8+ T cells, CD45RA+CCR7+, Annexin V-negative. Each sample had roughly 20,000–110,000 sorted naive CD8+ T cells. Sequencing input: naive CD8+ T cells from cord blood. This rearrangement joins TRBV19 to TRBJ1-6, with D maybe TRBD1 (6 bases). The TCR was taken from a newborn in good health. The DNA for the CDR3 is TGTGCCAGTAGTACAGGGGTGGGAGATTCACCCCTCCACTTT. Translating gives CASSTGVGDSPLHF.